This T cell receptor beta chain appears in the sequencing data of a study of T cell responses to AZD1222 COVID-19 vaccine. About the study: Analysis merged second doses at about 4 or about 12 weeks.

Details on this clone: Its target is unknown.

Sequencing used immunoSEQ multiplex PCR; TCRdb keeps in-frame clones, though not all of them. The sample has 150,000 or so clones; roughly 90% are singletons. Study findings and constraints: White British people made up most donors, females outnumbered males, and clonal diversity was possibly underestimated. At 160-218 and 743-854, vaccine-associated CD4 TCRs were dominant, and they spanned spike.

Trimming cost V 2 bases and J 0 bases, with 7 bases left between them. The V gene's germline CDR1 is MDHEN and CDR2 SYDVKM. This CDR3 spans 14 amino acids. The chain links TRBV28 to TRBJ1-2, with D uncertain. This TCR came from an adult in good health. The starting material was peripheral blood, obtained on day 0 of AZD1222 vaccination. The CDR3 spells CASSLPVPNYGYTF. The CDR3 coding sequence is TGTGCCAGCAGTTTACCCGTTCCTAACTATGGCTACACCTTC.